This T cell receptor beta chain is drawn from a study of T cells expressing NK-cell markers. General observations from the study: These clonotypes, the leaders elsewhere, also led the CD3+CD56-NKG2C+ fraction in a handful of donors.

TCRdb re-called the 5' RACE reads; one entry per CDR3 protein, DNA not given. This table lists about 400,000 distinct CDR3 sequences. A word on this clonotype: What it recognizes is unknown.

The source of this sequence is a woman between 45 and 60 years old in good health. The sequenced sample was blood T cells: a sorted CD56 or NKG2C T cell subset, CD4+ or CD8+ T cells, or bulk PBMC T cells (not recorded which).

The CDR3 here is CASSLRSEHNEQFF. The chain joins TRBV11-2 to TRBJ2-1. Germline V gives CDR1 SGHAT, CDR2 FQNNGV. This CDR3 has 14 amino acids.